This TCR beta chain appears in the sequencing data of a study of control samples from healthy donors and cancer patients. Here immunoSEQ multiplex PCR was the method, and the copy in TCRdb shows in-frame clones only, minus some. The repertoire holds 130,000 to 150,000 clones, with roughly 94% as singletons. The sequence was collected from a man in his 60s with colorectal cancer. Sequencing was carried out using PBMCs.

Here the CDR3 DNA reads TGTGCCAGCAGTTATTTTGGGGTCGGCTATGGCTACACCTTC. Amino acids: CASSYFGVGYGYTF. This chain links TRBV6-5 with TRBJ1-2; D is ambiguous. V was trimmed by 3 bases and J by 4 bases, leaving 12 bases between them. The CDR3 runs 14 residues. Germline V lookup: CDR1 MNHEY, CDR2 SVGAGI.